What follows are 28 T cell receptor beta chains derived from one specimen sequenced in a study of blood T cell repertoires in COVID-19. Sequencing used immunoSEQ multiplex PCR; TCRdb keeps in-frame clones, though not all of them. The table shows 200,000 to 300,000 clones, with 65% to 90% occurring only once. Sequencing input: peripheral blood. These receptors were obtained from a man aged 40-49 years who had recovered from COVID-19.

This chain uses TRBV15 with TRBJ2-2; 9 nucleotides match TRBD1. Germline CDR1 and CDR2: LNHNV and YYDKDF (reference sequence). The CDR3 sequence is 15 residues long. V was pared by 8 bases and J by 1 base, with 5 bases of the junction left unmatched. CDR3 bases: TGTGCCACCGAGGTGGACAGGGGGAACACCGGGGAGCTGTTTTTT. Its translation is CATEVDRGNTGELFF.

This clone is a singleton in its sample. The CDR3 sequence: CASSEGSGGVYNEQFF. The CDR3 region has the DNA TGTGCCAGCAGTGAAGGGAGCGGGGGGGTGTACAATGAGCAGTTCTTC. The rearrangement joins TRBV6-1 to TRBJ2-1, with TRBD2 identical over 10 bases. J was trimmed by 4 bases and V by 1 base; bases with no gene match: 4. The CDR3 sequence is 16 residues long. Germline V gene data show CDR1 as MNHNS and CDR2 as SASEGT.

The chain combines TRBV14 with TRBJ1-1, with D perhaps matching TRBD1 (5 bases). V was trimmed by 6 bases and J by 0 bases, leaving 8 bases between them. Germline lookup yields CDR1 SGHDN and CDR2 FVKESK. CDR3 size: 13 residues. This CDR3 is CASRRGMNTEAFF. The CDR3 nucleotides are TGTGCCAGCAGGCGGGGGATGAACACTGAAGCTTTCTTT.

The chain carries TRBV7-2 and TRBJ2-3; possible D gene TRBD2, 5 bases. Trimming removed 3 bases at V and 4 bases at J, with 8 bases between. CDR1 SGHTA and CDR2 FQGNSA come from the germline V gene. The CDR3 totals 13 residues. Here the CDR3 DNA reads TGTGCCAGCAGCTTGCGGGTGTCAGATACGCAGTATTTT. This encodes CASSLRVSDTQYF.

V is TRBV9 and J is TRBJ2-5, with TRBD2 matching 11 bases. CDR1 SGDLS and CDR2 YYNGEE come from the germline V gene. The CDR3 covers 16 residues. The V gene end was trimmed by 4 bases and the J gene end by 5 bases; junction bases not matched to a gene: 10. CDR3 residues: CASSSGTSGGRETQYF. CDR3 bases: TGTGCCAGCAGCTCCGGGACTAGCGGCGGTAGGGAGACCCAGTACTTC.

The V and J genes are TRBV3-1 (or the pseudogene TRBV3-2) and TRBJ1-1; possibly TRBD1 for D (6 bases). Germline lookup yields CDR1 LGHDT and CDR2 YNNKEL (reference sequence). The CDR3 is 14 residues long. Trimming cost V 5 bases and J 5 bases, with 15 bases left between them. For the CDR3, the DNA is TGTGCCAGCAGCGGCCCGACAGGCGGAACTGAAGCTTTCTTT. It is translated as CASSGPTGGTEAFF.

In DNA, the CDR3 is TGTGCCAGCAGCTTGGTGCAGGGTGTAGATACGCAGTATTTT. It encodes CASSLVQGVDTQYF. The rearrangement joins TRBV5-8 to TRBJ2-3; TRBD1 is a possible D gene (5 bases). Germline CDR1 SGHTS, CDR2 YDEGEE. CDR3 size: 14 residues. V gave up 0 bases and J gave up 5 bases, with 10 bases separating them.

This rearrangement joins TRBV6-6 to TRBJ1-4; D may be TRBD1 (6 bases). With 6 bases removed from V and 7 bases from J, the gap between germline ends came to 15 bases. Germline-derived CDR1 and CDR2 are MNHNY and SVGAGI (reference sequence). The CDR3 has 14 residues. CDR3 protein: CASRTTGNIEKLFF. DNA for the CDR3: TGTGCCAGCAGAACTACAGGGAACATTGAAAAACTGTTTTTT.

The J gene is TRBJ1-1, the V gene TRBV2; D is possibly TRBD1 (6 bases). The CDR3 contains 11 residues. Germline lookup yields CDR1 SNHLY and CDR2 FYNNEI. V shed 8 bases and J shed 2 bases, with 6 bases lying between them. Here the CDR3 DNA reads TGTGCCAGCGGGGGCAACACTGAAGCTTTCTTT. Translation: CASGGNTEAFF.

This clone has a single count. V usage is TRBV7-2 and J usage is TRBJ1-5, with D unclear. V lost 1 base and J lost 0, with 4 bases in between. Germline CDR1 SGHTA, CDR2 FQGNSA. This CDR3 has 14 amino acids. Written as DNA, the CDR3 is TGTGCCAGCAGCTTAGTACATAGCAATCAGCCCCAGCATTTT. Protein: CASSLVHSNQPQHF.

The chain combines TRBV6-2 or TRBV6-3 with TRBJ2-1; 7 positions agree with TRBD1. This CDR3 has 15 amino acids. V shed 6 bases, J shed 2 bases, and the junction held 7 bases outside the gene matches. Looked up from germline, CDR1 is MNHEY and CDR2 is SVGEGT. The CDR3 is CASSRQGRTYNEQFF. The CDR3 DNA sequence: TGTGCCAGCAGCAGACAGGGTAGGACCTACAATGAGCAGTTCTTC.

The V and J genes are TRBV29-1 and TRBJ1-2; TRBD1 aligns across 9 bases. Germline values: CDR1 SQVTM, CDR2 ANQGSEA. The CDR3 totals 13 residues. Losses at the gene ends were 1 base for V and 6 bases for J; bases not matched to a gene: 3. CDR3 bases: TGCAGCGTTGAAGCACAGGGGGCGGATGGCTACACCTTC. Amino acids: CSVEAQGADGYTF.

V is TRBV5-4 and J is TRBJ2-1; D is undetermined. Between the trimmed V and J ends, which lost 0 bases and 6 bases, there was a span of 16 bases. In germline, CDR1 is SGHNT, CDR2 YYREEE (reference sequence). The CDR3 spans 16 residues. CDR3 sequence reads: CASSLAALWFGNEQFF. In nucleotides, the CDR3 is TGTGCCAGCAGCTTGGCCGCGCTATGGTTTGGCAATGAGCAGTTCTTC.

The chain employs TRBV27 and TRBJ2-7, with 8 bases that match TRBD1. This CDR3 has 18 amino acids. Germline CDR1 MNHEY, CDR2 SMNVEV (reference sequence). V lost 5 bases, J lost 2 bases, and 17 bases stayed unmatched. The chain's CDR3 is CASSPRTGLGVGPYEQYF. The DNA of the CDR3 is TGTGCCAGCAGTCCGCGGACAGGGCTGGGTGTAGGGCCCTACGAGCAGTACTTC.

This chain connects TRBV3-1 (or the pseudogene TRBV3-2) to TRBJ1-1; D is ambiguous. CDR1 LGHDT and CDR2 YNNKEL come from the germline V gene (reference sequence). Trimming stripped 7 bases from V and 1 base from J, with 7 bases between. The CDR3 extends over 12 amino acids. The CDR3 nucleotides are TGTGCCAGCACCCGAGGGAACACTGAAGCTTTCTTT. Translation gives CASTRGNTEAFF.

This chain connects TRBV4-1 to TRBJ1-5; 7 bases map to TRBD1. Trimming removed 0 bases from V and 4 bases from J; junction bases left unmatched: 9. Per germline, CDR1 MGHRA and CDR2 YSYEKL. CDR3 length: 17 amino acids. CDR3 residues: CASSQDSGGASNQPQHF. The DNA for the CDR3 is TGCGCCAGCAGCCAAGATTCAGGGGGAGCCTCAAATCAGCCCCAGCATTTT.

The rearrangement uses TRBV5-1 and TRBJ1-5, with D maybe TRBD1 (6 bases). This CDR3 has 14 amino acids. Per germline, CDR1 SGHRS and CDR2 YFSETQ. V shed 4 bases and J shed 5 bases, with 13 bases lying between them. The CDR3 sequence: CASSPDSGDQPQHF. CDR3 bases: TGCGCCAGCAGCCCGGACAGCGGGGATCAGCCCCAGCATTTT.

V is TRBV20-1 and J is TRBJ2-7; D is perhaps TRBD1 (6 bases). Per the germline V gene, CDR1 is DFQATT and CDR2 is SNEGSKA (reference sequence). Trimming left V 5 bases short and J 5 bases short, with 10 bases between. The CDR3 covers 11 residues. The DNA of the CDR3 is TGCAGTGCTTCACAGGGCGACGAGCAGTACTTC. This translates into CSASQGDEQYF.

CDR3 region: CARTPSSGRDNEQFF. Here the CDR3 DNA reads TGTGCCAGAACCCCCTCTAGCGGGAGGGACAATGAGCAGTTCTTC. The chain employs TRBV27 and TRBJ2-1, with TRBD2 matching over 12 bases. The CDR3 has 15 residues. Germline V gives CDR1 MNHEY, CDR2 SMNVEV (reference sequence). After removal of 9 bases from V and 5 bases from J, the junction contained 8 bases not matched to a gene.

The chain couples TRBV6-5 to TRBJ1-3; 7 bases map to TRBD1. V gave up 5 bases and J gave up 4 bases; unmatched junction bases: 5. The CDR3 covers 14 residues. Per germline, CDR1 MNHEY and CDR2 SVGAGI. The CDR3 is CASSRGGAGNTIYF. DNA for the CDR3: TGTGCCAGCAGTAGAGGGGGCGCCGGAAACACCATATATTTT.

This chain links TRBV7-2 with TRBJ2-3; D remains unclear. Germline CDR1 SGHTA, CDR2 FQGNSA. This CDR3 comprises 13 residues. V shed 1 base and J shed 6 bases, with 8 bases lying between them. CDR3 region: CASSLDLGDTQYF. The CDR3 DNA reads as TGTGCCAGCAGCTTAGATCTAGGCGATACGCAGTATTTT. Full variable domain (rest looked up from reference TRBV7-2 and TRBJ2-3): GAGVSQSPSNKVTEKGKDVELRCDPISGHTALYWYRQSLGQGLEFLIYFQGNSAPDKSGLPSDRFSAERTGGSVSTLTIQRTQQEDSAVYLCASSLDLGDTQYFGPGTRLTVL.

The chain recombines TRBV3-1 (or the pseudogene TRBV3-2) with TRBJ2-3, with D possibly TRBD1 on 6 matching bases. Looked up from germline, CDR1 is LGHDT and CDR2 is YNNKEL (reference sequence). V was cut by 2 bases and J by 9 bases, with 21 bases left in between. The CDR3 spans 16 residues. The CDR3 DNA reads as TGTGCCAGCAGCCAAAACAGTGGGTGGGTAAGGGGGACGCAGTATTTT. This sequence encodes CASSQNSGWVRGTQYF.

The chain is built from TRBV12-5 and TRBJ1-1, with D perhaps TRBD1 (6 bases). The CDR3 sequence is 14 residues long. Germline loops: CDR1 LGHNT, CDR2 FRNRAP. Trimming took 3 bases from V and 5 from J, leaving 13 bases between them. The CDR3 reads CASGLTGSRTEAFF. CDR3 bases: TGTGCTAGTGGTTTAACAGGGTCGAGGACTGAAGCTTTCTTT. The complete variable domain, with remaining parts taken from reference TRBV12-5 and TRBJ1-1, reads DARVTQTPRHKVTEMGQEVTMRCQPILGHNTVFWYRQTMMQGLELLAYFRNRAPLDDSGMPKDRFSAEMPDATLATLKIQPSEPRDSAVYFCASGLTGSRTEAFFGQGTRLTVV.

The V and J genes are TRBV11-2 and TRBJ1-4; TRBD1 aligns across 10 bases. This CDR3 is 16 amino acids long. V shed 1 base and J 4 bases; nucleotides not matched to a gene: 3. Germline assignment: CDR1 SGHAT and CDR2 FQNNGV. The CDR3 loop is CASSLVGDRGNEKLFF. CDR3 bases: TGTGCCAGCAGCTTAGTAGGGGACAGGGGTAATGAAAAACTGTTTTTT.

The chain links TRBV7-9 to TRBJ2-1; D unclear. This CDR3 is built from 15 residues. V was pared by 1 base and J by 5 bases, with 12 bases between. Germline V gene sequence: CDR1 SEHNR, CDR2 FQNEAQ (reference sequence). CDR3 nucleotide sequence: TGTGCCAGCAGCTTAGTAGTCACGCTTCACAATGAGCAGTTCTTC. This sequence encodes CASSLVVTLHNEQFF.

This chain connects TRBV10-3 to TRBJ1-5; D gene unclear. The CDR3 runs 13 residues. CDR1 is ENHRY and CDR2 is SYGVKD in the germline V gene. Trimming cost V 8 bases and J 5 bases, with 13 bases left between them. CDR3: CAICAGSDQPQHF. The CDR3 nucleotides read TGTGCCATCTGCGCGGGGAGCGATCAGCCCCAGCATTTT.

V and J are TRBV6-5 and TRBJ1-2; 9 bases map to TRBD1. Germline V gene lookup returns CDR1 MNHEY and CDR2 SVGAGI. The J segment lost 6 bases and the V segment lost 0 bases, leaving 2 bases of the junction unmatched. This CDR3 contains 14 residues. The CDR3 is CASSYSDRGNGYTF. The CDR3 bases are TGTGCCAGCAGTTACTCGGACAGGGGTAATGGCTACACCTTC.

The V and J genes are TRBV9 and TRBJ2-5; TRBD1 is a possible D gene (5 bases). The CDR3 runs to 17 residues. CDR1 and CDR2 (germline): SGDLS, YYNGEE. With 3 bases removed from V and 2 bases from J, the gap between germline ends came to 20 bases. As DNA, the CDR3 is TGTGCCAGCAGCGCGGGTACGGCAGGGTCCCTTCAAGAGACCCAGTACTTC. Translated: CASSAGTAGSLQETQYF.